Below are 28 T cell receptor beta chains sequenced from a single sample in a study of blood T cells in healthy people across ages. A sample-barcoded 5' primer and a J-beta primer mix were used in a second PCR of roughly 7 to 12 cycles. TCRdb redid the calling of the 5' RACE reads with MiXCR, one entry per CDR3 protein. This sample has approximately 680,000 distinct CDR3 sequences, with roughly 30% found just once. The sequenced material came from blood. These receptors all stem from a woman older than 75 in good health.

This clonotype was seen a handful of times. The chain combines TRBV28 with TRBJ1-4, with a tentative D call TRBD1 (5 bases). This CDR3 spans 13 amino acids. V lost 6 bases, J lost 8 bases, and 13 bases lay in between. Germline V gene data show CDR1 as MDHEN and CDR2 as SYDVKM. The DNA for the CDR3 is TGTGCCAGCAGCAGTGGACAAGCGGAAAAACTGTTTTTT. This codes for CASSSGQAEKLFF.

This clonotype was observed at least ten times. The rearrangement joins TRBV4-1 to TRBJ2-1; TRBD1 matches 8 bases. Trimming cost V 2 bases and J 4 bases; bases outside gene matches: 4. This CDR3 spans 15 amino acids. The germline gives CDR1 MGHRA, CDR2 YSYEKL. DNA for the CDR3: TGCGCCAGCAGCCAATCCGGGACAGGTTACAATGAGCAGTTCTTC. Amino acids: CASSQSGTGYNEQFF.

The CDR3 coding sequence is TGTGCCAGCAGCTCATACGGCCGGGGGCTTAGCAATCAGCCCCAGCATTTT. Protein sequence: CASSSYGRGLSNQPQHF. The rearrangement links TRBV7-2 to TRBJ1-5; possible D gene TRBD1, 6 bases. Germline V gene lookup returns CDR1 SGHTA and CDR2 FQGNSA. Between the trimmed V and J ends, which lost 4 bases and 0 bases, there was a span of 16 bases. The CDR3 is made up of 17 amino acids.

On this clonotype itself: This may be a read error, as it is one base from a much larger clone. The chain recombines TRBV6-6 with TRBJ1-2; tentatively, D is TRBD1 (6 bases). The CDR3 covers 15 residues. CDR1 is MNHNY and CDR2 is SVGAGI in the germline V gene (reference sequence). CDR3 protein: CACSLGGEYSYGYTF. DNA of the CDR3: TGTGCCTGCAGTTTAGGGGGGGAATACTCCTATGGCTACACCTTC.

Many counts were recorded for this clonotype. This chain joins TRBV24-1 and TRBJ2-1; D is unresolved. Per the germline V gene, CDR1 is KGHDR and CDR2 is SFDVKD. The V and J ends lost 4 bases and 8 bases respectively, with 11 bases between them. The CDR3 totals 13 residues. The CDR3, as DNA: TGTGCCACCAGTGACCGAATTTCACATGAGCAGTTCTTC. It is translated as CATSDRISHEQFF.

This clonotype was seen repeatedly, ten times or more. This chain links TRBV20-1 with TRBJ2-4; 10 nucleotides match TRBD2. CDR1 is DFQATT and CDR2 is SNEGSKA in the germline V gene (reference sequence). The J segment lost 0 bases and the V segment lost 4 bases, leaving 0 bases of the junction unmatched. This CDR3 is 14 amino acids long. The CDR3 nucleotides read TGCAGTGCTACTAGCGGGGGAGCCAAAAACATTCAGTACTTC. Its translation is CSATSGGAKNIQYF.

This clonotype was recorded many times. This chain links TRBV7-6 with TRBJ2-3, with D perhaps assigned TRBD1 or TRBD2 (5 bases each). V was cut by 5 bases and J by 6 bases, with 12 bases left in between. The V gene's germline CDR1 is SGHVS and CDR2 FNYEAQ. The CDR3 is 13 amino acids. The CDR3 loop reads CASSPRDEDTQYF. For the CDR3, the DNA is TGTGCCAGCAGCCCCAGGGACGAGGATACGCAGTATTTT.

This clonotype was detected many times. This chain uses TRBV6-4 with TRBJ1-6; no clear D. The CDR3 contains 14 residues. In germline, CDR1 is MRHNA, CDR2 SNTAGT. V was clipped by 2 bases and J by 7 bases, with 9 bases between them. This CDR3 reads CASSDAGRNSPLHF. The CDR3 bases are TGTGCCAGCAGTGACGCGGGCCGAAATTCACCCCTCCACTTT.

V gene TRBV3-1 combines with J gene TRBJ1-2; 9 nucleotides align to TRBD1. This CDR3 region has 14 residues. The trim removed 3 bases at V and 8 bases at J, leaving 7 bases unmatched. Looked up from germline, CDR1 is LGHDT and CDR2 is YNNKEL (reference sequence). CDR3 nucleotide sequence: TGTGCCAGCAGCCATCCTACAGGGGGCGTCGGCTACACCTTC. It yields the protein CASSHPTGGVGYTF.

This clonotype was seen only once. V is TRBV5-1 and J is TRBJ1-4; D call uncertain. The V end lost 0 bases, the J end lost 8 bases, and 8 bases lay between the germline ends. The CDR3 length is 13 residues. The V gene's germline CDR1 is SGHRS and CDR2 YFSETQ. This chain's CDR3 is CASSLATGEKLFF. The CDR3, as DNA: TGCGCCAGCAGCTTGGCCACGGGGGAAAAACTGTTTTTT.

As regards this clonotype: Possible read error: a much larger clone is one base away. The rearrangement links TRBV18 to TRBJ2-3, with D possibly TRBD1 on 6 matching bases. The CDR3 extends over 17 amino acids. Germline CDR1 reads KGHSH; CDR2 reads LQKENI. The germline V and J ends were trimmed by 2 bases and 2 bases, with 17 bases remaining between them. This CDR3 is CASSPILGAGFTDTQYF. CDR3 bases: TGTGCCAGCTCACCAATACTGGGGGCCGGTTTCACAGATACGCAGTATTTT.

The chain has TRBV6-6 and TRBJ2-1, with D perhaps matching TRBD1 (6 bases). Germline CDR1 and CDR2: MNHNY and SVGAGI (reference sequence). This CDR3 has 13 residues. Trimming cost V 6 bases and J 6 bases, with 12 bases left between them. CDR3 region: CASRTLGANEQFF. CDR3 coding DNA: TGTGCCAGCAGGACCCTGGGGGCCAATGAGCAGTTCTTC.

This clonotype was counted at least ten times. The CDR3 spells CATSRAPGSAETQYF. CDR3 bases: TGTGCCACCAGCAGAGCCCCAGGGAGCGCCGAGACCCAGTACTTC. J is TRBJ2-5 and V is TRBV15; D may correspond to TRBD1 or TRBD2 (5 bases each). V was trimmed by 1 base and J by 5 bases, leaving 14 bases between them. Germline lookup yields CDR1 LNHNV and CDR2 YYDKDF (reference sequence). The CDR3 sequence is 15 residues long.

This clonotype was detected many times. This chain links TRBV4-1 with TRBJ2-1; 7 bases align to TRBD2. This CDR3 has 15 amino acids. V lost 2 bases and J lost 3; bases outside the gene matches: 4. Germline-derived CDR1 and CDR2 are MGHRA and YSYEKL. The chain's CDR3 is CASSQSGDLYNEQFF. The CDR3 DNA sequence: TGCGCCAGCAGCCAAAGCGGGGATCTCTACAATGAGCAGTTCTTC.

This clonotype was counted many times. Compared with germline, one end of the junction differs, possibly owing to a read error. This chain uses TRBV7-2 with TRBJ2-3; tentatively, D is TRBD2 (7 bases). CDR1 is SGHTA and CDR2 is FQGNSA in the germline V gene. The CDR3 loop spans 19 amino acids. The CDR3 here is CASSLNPLLGGGGTDTQYF. DNA of the CDR3: TGTGCCAGCAGCCTTAACCCCCTCTTGGGGGGGGGCGGCACGGATACGCAGTATTTT.

This clonotype was observed at least ten times. The V call is TRBV7-2, the J call TRBJ1-1, with D possibly being TRBD1 (6 bases). CDR1 is SGHTA and CDR2 is FQGNSA in the germline V gene. The CDR3 sequence is 16 residues long. Deletions cut 2 bases from V and 8 bases from J, with 21 bases between. CDR3: CASSLNHPRAGAEAFF. The CDR3 bases are TGTGCCAGCAGCTTAAATCACCCACGGGCAGGGGCAGAAGCTTTCTTT.

This chain uses TRBV20-1 with TRBJ2-3; D perhaps matches TRBD1 (5 bases). The CDR3 covers 12 residues. V was cut by 5 bases and J by 4 bases, with 10 bases left in between. CDR1 and CDR2 (germline): DFQATT, SNEGSKA (reference sequence). The CDR3 sequence is CSARLGPDTQYF. The CDR3 bases are TGCAGTGCTCGACTGGGGCCAGATACGCAGTATTTT.

For this clonotype: One base away lies a much larger clone, so this may be a sequencing read error. Here the CDR3 omits its conserved ending phenylalanine or tryptophan, so a read error is the likely source. This rearrangement joins TRBV20-1 to TRBJ2-7; 9 nucleotides align to TRBD1. The CDR3 runs 13 residues. Germline V CDR1 and CDR2: DFQATT, SNEGSKA (reference sequence). Unmatched junction bases numbered 10, after V lost 6 bases and J lost 7 bases. Here the CDR3 DNA reads TGCAGTGCCAGCCGGGACAGGGTGAATGAGCAGTACTGC. Protein: CSASRDRVNEQYC.

The DNA of the CDR3 is TGTGCCAGCAGTTGCGGAGGGAGGAACTATGGCTACACCTTC. Encoded protein: CASSCGGRNYGYTF. V usage is TRBV27 and J usage is TRBJ1-2; no definite D call. The CDR3 covers 14 residues. The V and J ends lost 4 bases and 2 bases respectively, with 11 bases between them. Looked up from germline, CDR1 is MNHEY and CDR2 is SMNVEV (reference sequence).

This sequence joins TRBV29-1 and TRBJ1-2; 9 nucleotides align to TRBD1. The germline V gene has CDR1 SQVTM and CDR2 ANQGSEA. The CDR3 covers 13 residues. The V segment lost 7 bases and the J segment 3 bases; nucleotides outside the gene matches: 6. The CDR3 region is CSASTGGDYGYTF. The CDR3 DNA is TGCAGCGCCTCCACAGGGGGCGACTATGGCTACACCTTC.

V usage is TRBV6-6 and J usage is TRBJ1-1; TRBD1 aligns across 10 bases. V was pared by 10 bases and J by 5 bases, with 13 bases of the junction left unmatched. Germline V gives CDR1 MNHNY, CDR2 SVGAGI (reference sequence). CDR3 length: 15 residues. The CDR3 region has the DNA TGTGCCAACAGAGATGACAGGGGGCTGGGAACTGAAGCTTTCTTT. Its protein product is CANRDDRGLGTEAFF.

In its sample, this clonotype was seen many times. The gene calls are TRBV7-8 and TRBJ2-7; 7 nucleotides match TRBD2. V was pared by 3 bases and J by 3 bases, with 2 bases of the junction left unmatched. Per germline, CDR1 SGHVS and CDR2 FQNEAQ. CDR3 length equals 13 residues. The CDR3 protein is CASSLLAGYEQYF. CDR3 coding DNA: TGTGCCAGCAGCTTGTTAGCGGGCTACGAGCAGTACTTC.

This clonotype was seen a few times. This chain joins TRBV6-2 or TRBV6-3 and TRBJ1-1; 11 bases fit TRBD1. V shed 7 bases and J 5 bases; nucleotides not matched to a gene: 12. The CDR3 is 16 residues long. Germline-derived CDR1 and CDR2 are MNHEY and SVGEGT. CDR3 in DNA: TGTGCCAGCACCTTGCTCGGACAGGGGGCTTTAACTGAAGCTTTCTTT. This encodes CASTLLGQGALTEAFF.

This clonotype came up many times. This rearrangement joins TRBV28 to TRBJ2-1, with 10 bases lining up with TRBD1. CDR1 and CDR2 from the germline V gene are MDHEN and SYDVKM. J lost 5 bases, V lost 10 bases, and 14 bases had no gene match. The CDR3 sequence is 16 residues long. CDR3 coding DNA: TGTGCCACCCAAACTACCGGGACAGGGGAGAACAATGAGCAGTTCTTC. This gives the protein CATQTTGTGENNEQFF.

This clonotype has a count of ten or more. The chain carries TRBV14 and TRBJ2-5; D is ambiguous. Trimming shortened V by 0 bases and J by 5 bases, and 7 bases separated the two germline ends. Germline CDR1 reads SGHDN; CDR2 reads FVKESK. The CDR3 runs to 13 residues. The CDR3 protein is CASSQDLDETQYF. CDR3 DNA sequence: TGTGCCAGCAGCCAAGATCTAGATGAGACCCAGTACTTC.

This clonotype was seen more than once but under ten times. The CDR3 region has the DNA TGTGCCAGCAGCACCGACAGGACCGCCTATAATTCACCCCTCCACTTT. Amino acids: CASSTDRTAYNSPLHF. This chain joins TRBV7-8 and TRBJ1-6; the D gene is possibly TRBD1 (6 bases). With 5 bases removed from V and 2 bases from J, the gap between germline ends came to 13 bases. CDR1 is SGHVS and CDR2 is FQNEAQ in the germline V gene. The CDR3 is 16 residues long.

The chain recombines TRBV30 with TRBJ1-1, with D unclear. The CDR3 extends over 14 amino acids. The germline V gene encodes CDR1 GTSNPN and CDR2 SVGIG (reference sequence). Trimming removed 1 base at V and 6 bases at J, with 15 bases between. The CDR3 is CAWSGNLGVSEAFF. CDR3 coding DNA: TGTGCCTGGAGTGGAAACCTAGGCGTCTCTGAAGCTTTCTTT.

This rearrangement joins TRBV24-1 to TRBJ2-1; 7 bases agree with TRBD2. The CDR3 loop spans 14 amino acids. Germline V gene sequence: CDR1 KGHDR, CDR2 SFDVKD. The trim removed 5 bases at V and 6 bases at J, leaving 6 bases unmatched. The CDR3 nucleotides are TGTGCCACCAGTGCAACTAGCGCAGGCAATGAGCAGTTCTTC. Protein product: CATSATSAGNEQFF.